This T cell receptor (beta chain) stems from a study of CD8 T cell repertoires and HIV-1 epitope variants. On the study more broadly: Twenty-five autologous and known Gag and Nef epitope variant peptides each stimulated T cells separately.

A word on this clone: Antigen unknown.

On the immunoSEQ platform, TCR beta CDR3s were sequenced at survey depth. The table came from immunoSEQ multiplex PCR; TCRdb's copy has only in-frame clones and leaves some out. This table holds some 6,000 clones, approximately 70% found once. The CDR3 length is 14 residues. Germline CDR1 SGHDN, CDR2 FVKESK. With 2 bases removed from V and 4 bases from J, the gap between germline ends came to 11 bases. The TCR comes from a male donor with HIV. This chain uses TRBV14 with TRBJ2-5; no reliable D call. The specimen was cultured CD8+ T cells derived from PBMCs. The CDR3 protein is CASSQFYRVETQYF. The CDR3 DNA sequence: TGTGCCAGCAGCCAATTCTACCGGGTAGAGACCCAGTACTTC. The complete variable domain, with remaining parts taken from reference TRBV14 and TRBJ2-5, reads EAGVTQFPSHSVIEKGQTVTLRCDPISGHDNLYWYRRVMGKEIKFLLHFVKESKQDESGMPNNRFLAERTGGTYSTLKVQPAELEDSGVYFCASSQFYRVETQYFGPGTRLLVL.